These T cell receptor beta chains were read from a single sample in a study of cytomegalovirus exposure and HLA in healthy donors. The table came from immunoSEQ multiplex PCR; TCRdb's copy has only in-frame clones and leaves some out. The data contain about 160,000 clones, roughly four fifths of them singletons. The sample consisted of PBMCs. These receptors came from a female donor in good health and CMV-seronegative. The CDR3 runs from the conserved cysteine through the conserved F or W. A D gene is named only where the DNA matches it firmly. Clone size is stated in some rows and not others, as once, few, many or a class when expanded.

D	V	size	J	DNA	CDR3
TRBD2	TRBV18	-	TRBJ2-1	TGTGCCAGCTCACCAGCGAATCCGGGGAGGGCTGAGGATGAGCAGTTCTTC	CASSPANPGRAEDEQFF
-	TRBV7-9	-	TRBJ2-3	TGTGCCAGCAGCCGGAGGTTAGATACGCAGTATTTT	CASSRRLDTQYF
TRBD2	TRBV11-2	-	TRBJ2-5	TGTGCCAGCAGCTTAGATCCGACTAGCGGGACTTGGGAGCAGTACTTC	CASSLDPTSGTWEQYF
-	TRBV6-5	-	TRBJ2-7	TGTGCCAGCAACAGTAAGGGGATGGGTGCGCACTTC	CASNSKGMGAHF
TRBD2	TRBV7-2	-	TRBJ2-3	TGTGCCAGCAGCTTGGCTCTCGGGGGGGGCACAGATACGCAGTATTTT	CASSLALGGGTDTQYF
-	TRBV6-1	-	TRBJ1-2	TGTGCCAGCAGTGAATTGGGGGCCTATGGCTACACCTTC	CASSELGAYGYTF
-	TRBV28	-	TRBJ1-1	TGTGCCAGCAGAGGTTCTGGGACTGAGGAAGCTTTCTTT	CASRGSGTEEAFF
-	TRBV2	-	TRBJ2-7	TGTGCCAGCAGTGAGGCGGGCGGCGGCGAGCAGTACTTC	CASSEAGGGEQYF
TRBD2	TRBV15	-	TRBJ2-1	TGTGCCACCAGCAGAGTACGGGAGGGTGGGAATGAGCAGTTCTTC	CATSRVREGGNEQFF
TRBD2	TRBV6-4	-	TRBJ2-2	TGTGCCAGCAGTTACCTGACTAGCGGGGGGTGTGGGGAGCTGTTTTTT	CASSYLTSGGCGELFF
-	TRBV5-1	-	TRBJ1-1	TGCGCCAGCAGCTTGGTTGGACTTGAGAACACTGAAGCTTTCTTT	CASSLVGLENTEAFF
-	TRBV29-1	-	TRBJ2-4	TGCAGCGTCGGGGTGGGATCGGACAGTCAGTACTTC	CSVGVGSDSQYF
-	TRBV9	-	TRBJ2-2	TGTGCCAGCAGCGTAGTACAGGGGAACACCGGGGAGCTGTTTTTT	CASSVVQGNTGELFF
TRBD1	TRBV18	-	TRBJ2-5	TGTGCCAGCTCACCAAGGACAGGGATTAACCAAGAGACCCAGTACTTC	CASSPRTGINQETQYF
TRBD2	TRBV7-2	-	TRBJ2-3	TGTGCCAGCAGCTTAGTGGGCGGGGGGCTTATAAGGGACACAGATACGCAGTATTTT	CASSLVGGGLIRDTDTQYF
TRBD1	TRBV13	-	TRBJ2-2	TGTGCCAGCAGCTTAGGCAGGGGGCCGTACACCGGGGAGCTGTTTTTT	CASSLGRGPYTGELFF
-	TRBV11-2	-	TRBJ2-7	TGTGCCAGCAGCTCGCGGGACAGCGCCCCTAGGAGGTACTTC	CASSSRDSAPRRYF
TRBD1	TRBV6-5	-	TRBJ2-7	TGTGCCAGCAGTTACTCCGGGACAGGGGGCTACGAGCAGTACTTC	CASSYSGTGGYEQYF
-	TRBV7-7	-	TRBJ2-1	TGTGCTAGCAGCCCGGACTTCTACAATGAGCAGTTCTTC	CASSPDFYNEQFF
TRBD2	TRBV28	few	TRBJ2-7	TGTGCCGCGGGGGGCGAGGTAACCGAGCAGTACTTC	CAAGGEVTEQYF
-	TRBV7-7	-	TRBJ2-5	TGTGCTAGCAGCTTAGCCCAGACAGGACGGGAGACCCAGTACTTC	CASSLAQTGRETQYF
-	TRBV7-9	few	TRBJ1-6	TGTGCCAGCCTCTGGGGGGGGGCTAAGAATTCACCCCTCCACTTT	CASLWGGAKNSPLHF
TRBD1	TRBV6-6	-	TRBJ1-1	TGTGCCAGCACGCTCGACAGGGGGAGAGCTTTCTTT	CASTLDRGRAFF
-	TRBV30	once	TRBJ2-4	TGTGCCTGGGCCTTGCAGGGGCATGGCATTCAGTACTTC	CAWALQGHGIQYF
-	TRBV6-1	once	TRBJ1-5	TGTGCCAGCAGTGAAGGGACTCCAAGCCAGCCCCAGCATTTT	CASSEGTPSQPQHF
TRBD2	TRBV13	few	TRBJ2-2	TGTGCCAGCAGCACCCAGACTAGCGGGGCTCACACCGGGGAGCTGTTTTTT	CASSTQTSGAHTGELFF
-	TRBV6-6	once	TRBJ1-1	TGTGCCAGCAGTGTTACCCTGGCCGCTGAAGCTTTCTTT	CASSVTLAAEAFF
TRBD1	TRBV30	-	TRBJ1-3	TGTGCCGGCTGGACAGGGCCAGTGGGAAACACCATATATTTT	CAGWTGPVGNTIYF
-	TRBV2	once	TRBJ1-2	TGTGCCAGCAGTGAAGTGGGGGAAGGGAGGGGTGGCTACACCTTC	CASSEVGEGRGGYTF
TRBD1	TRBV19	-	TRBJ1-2	TGTGCCAGTAGAGGGGGCGCTAACTATGGCTACACCTTC	CASRGGANYGYTF
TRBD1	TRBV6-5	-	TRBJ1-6	TGTGCCAGCAGTTACGACAGGGGGCATAATTCACCCCTCCACTTT	CASSYDRGHNSPLHF
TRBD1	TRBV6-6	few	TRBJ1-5	TGTGCCAGCAGTCGGACGGGACAGAGCAATCAGCCCCAGCATTTT	CASSRTGQSNQPQHF
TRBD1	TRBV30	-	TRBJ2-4	TGTGCCTGGAGTGTAAGTCAGGGGGCGAACATTCAGTACTTC	CAWSVSQGANIQYF
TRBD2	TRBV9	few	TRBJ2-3	TGTGCCAGCAGCGCCGGGACTACCAGCGGGGATACGCAGTATTTT	CASSAGTTSGDTQYF
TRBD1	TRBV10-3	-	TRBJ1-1	TGTGCCATCAGCCTGGGACAGGGGGCCGCTGAAGCTTTCTTT	CAISLGQGAAEAFF
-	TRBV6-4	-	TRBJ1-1	TGTGCCAGCAGTGCGGGACAAAACACTGAAGCTTTCTTT	CASSAGQNTEAFF
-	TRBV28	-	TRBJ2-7	TGTGCCAGCAGGCGCTCTCGGGGCGAGCAGTACTTC	CASRRSRGEQYF
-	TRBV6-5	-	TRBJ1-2	TGTGCCAGCAGTTACTCGAGGGCCCTAAACTATGGCTACACCTTC	CASSYSRALNYGYTF
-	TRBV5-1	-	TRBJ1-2	TGCGCCAGCAGCTTGGATGCGGGGTATGGCTACACCTTC	CASSLDAGYGYTF
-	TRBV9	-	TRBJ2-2	TGTGCCAGCAGCAAATCCACCGTGGGGGCAGATACCGGGGAGCTGTTTTTT	CASSKSTVGADTGELFF
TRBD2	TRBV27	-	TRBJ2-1	TGTGCCAGCAGTTTGACGCCAGGACTAGCGGGTTACAATGAGCAGTTCTTC	CASSLTPGLAGYNEQFF
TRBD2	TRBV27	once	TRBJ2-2	TGTGCCAGCAGTTCGACTAGCGGAGCGAACACCGGGGAGCTGTTTTTT	CASSSTSGANTGELFF
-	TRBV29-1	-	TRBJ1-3	TGCAGCGTGGCGGGGGCAGAATCTGGAAACACCATATATTTT	CSVAGAESGNTIYF
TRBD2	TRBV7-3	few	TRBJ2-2	TGTGCCAGCAGCTTATCGGGTACTAGCGCCGGGGAGCTGTTTTTT	CASSLSGTSAGELFF
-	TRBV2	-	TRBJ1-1	TGTGCCAGCAGAGAGATGGGGCCTGAAGCTTTCTTT	CASREMGPEAFF
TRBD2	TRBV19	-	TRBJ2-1	TGTGCCAGTAGTATAGGTAGAGGACTAGCGGGCTCCTACAATGAGCAGTTCTTC	CASSIGRGLAGSYNEQFF
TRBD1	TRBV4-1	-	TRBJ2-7	TGCGCCAGCAGCCAAGCCGACAGGGGACCCTACGAGCAGTACTTC	CASSQADRGPYEQYF
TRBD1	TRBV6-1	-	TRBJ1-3	TGTGCCAGCAGTGCTGGGGGACAGGGAAACACCATATATTTT	CASSAGGQGNTIYF
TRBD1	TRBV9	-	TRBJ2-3	TGTGCCAGCAGCGCAGCCCGACAGGGACCAGATACGCAGTATTTT	CASSAARQGPDTQYF
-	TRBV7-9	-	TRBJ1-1	TGTGCCAGCAGCCCCCGGACAGACACTGAAGCTTTCTTT	CASSPRTDTEAFF
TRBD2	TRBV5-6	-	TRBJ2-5	TGTGCCAGCAGCCGTTTCTCCGGGGGGGGCCGGGAGACCCAGTACTTC	CASSRFSGGGRETQYF
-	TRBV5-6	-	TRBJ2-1	TGTGCCAGCAGCCCGTACAACAATGAGCAGTTCTTC	CASSPYNNEQFF
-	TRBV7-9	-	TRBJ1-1	TGTGCCAGCAGCTTAGTTGAGGTTTCTACTGAAGCTTTCTTT	CASSLVEVSTEAFF
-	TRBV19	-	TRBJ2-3	TGTGCCAGTAGTATCCGCAGTGTAGGGGCCAGCGCAGATACGCAGTATTTT	CASSIRSVGASADTQYF
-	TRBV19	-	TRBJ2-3	TGTGCCCGTATCGACCGTAGGAGGCGGTATACGCAGTATTTT	CARIDRRRRYTQYF
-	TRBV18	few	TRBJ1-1	TGTGCCAGCTCACCAGGCAGGGTTCCGAGGTACGGAGACACTGAAGCTTTCTTT	CASSPGRVPRYGDTEAFF
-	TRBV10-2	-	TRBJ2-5	TGCGCCAGCAGTGCGACGGGACAAGAGACCCAGTACTTC	CASSATGQETQYF
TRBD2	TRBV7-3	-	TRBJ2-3	TGTGCCAGCAGCCCCGCTAGCGGGGGGACGACAGATACGCAGTATTTT	CASSPASGGTTDTQYF
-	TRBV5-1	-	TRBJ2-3	TGCGCCAGCAGCTCGGCCGGGTCCGTTGAAGATACGCAGTATTTT	CASSSAGSVEDTQYF
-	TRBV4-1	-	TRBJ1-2	TGCGCCAGCAGCCAAGAAGGGCAGGGGAATGGCTACACCTTC	CASSQEGQGNGYTF